These 28 T cell receptor beta chains came from one sample sequenced in a study of blood T cell repertoires in COVID-19 (dated by TCRdb to the early 2020s). Library prep was done by the immunoSEQ multiplex PCR assay. TCRdb carries this immuneACCESS record with in-frame sequences only. Its versions omit some clonotypes, under half of them owing to an unresolved V gene in the studies checked, with the rest unexplained. The sample table contains more than 300,000 clones; only one count was recorded for approximately 90% of them. Around 3.5% of the sample is in the top ten clones. Sequenced material: peripheral blood. These receptor sequences come from a woman under 30 who had recovered from COVID-19.

V and J are TRBV3-1 (or the pseudogene TRBV3-2) and TRBJ2-2; 9 positions match TRBD2. Germline CDR1 reads LGHDT; CDR2 reads YNNKEL (reference sequence). V lost 5 bases, J lost 3 bases, and 10 bases stayed unmatched. The CDR3 is 17 amino acids. CDR3 DNA sequence: TGTGCCAGCAGCGAACTCGGGACTAGCCGAGACACCGGGGAGCTGTTTTTT. This translates into CASSELGTSRDTGELFF.

The chain joins TRBV6-6 to TRBJ1-1; 10 bases align to TRBD1. The J segment lost 0 bases and the V segment lost 6 bases, leaving 4 bases of the junction unmatched. Looked up from germline, CDR1 is MNHNY and CDR2 is SVGAGI (reference sequence). This CDR3 spans 15 amino acids. In nucleotides, the CDR3 is TGTGCCAGCAGGGACAGGGGGGCTATGAACACTGAAGCTTTCTTT. It is translated as CASRDRGAMNTEAFF.

This chain links TRBV18 with TRBJ2-3; 10 bases map to TRBD2. From germline, CDR1 is KGHSH and CDR2 LQKENI. Trimming took 4 bases from V and 4 from J; bases not matched to a gene: 14. The CDR3 runs to 18 residues. The CDR3 nucleotides are TGTGCCAGCTCACGAACGCTAGCGGGAGAGGGGTCGGCAGATACGCAGTATTTT. Protein product: CASSRTLAGEGSADTQYF.

The chain has TRBV18 and TRBJ2-5; 10 nucleotides match TRBD2. The CDR3 covers 15 residues. CDR1 KGHSH and CDR2 LQKENI come from the germline V gene. J gave up 3 bases and V 0 bases, and 1 base lay outside the gene matches. CDR3 sequence reads: CASSPPLAGEETQYF. The DNA of the CDR3 is TGTGCCAGCTCACCACCGCTAGCGGGAGAAGAGACCCAGTACTTC.

The chain recombines TRBV7-8 with TRBJ1-2, with a weak D call TRBD1 (6 bases). This CDR3 comprises 14 residues. V dropped 5 bases and J dropped 4 bases, with 14 bases sitting between them. Germline lookup yields CDR1 SGHVS and CDR2 FQNEAQ. CDR3 region: CASSLRDTIYGYTF. CDR3 DNA sequence: TGTGCCAGCAGCCTCCGGGACACGATCTATGGCTACACCTTC. Looking up the rest from reference TRBV7-8 and TRBJ1-2 gives the full variable domain: GAGVSQSPRYKVAKRGQDVALRCDPISGHVSLFWYQQALGQGPEFLTYFQNEAQLDKSGLPSDRFFAERPEGSVSTLKIQRTQQEDSAVYLCASSLRDTIYGYTFGSGTRLTVV.

The chain combines TRBV5-1 with TRBJ2-3, with D perhaps TRBD2 (5 bases). The CDR3 contains 15 residues. V lost 5 bases and J 3 bases, leaving 16 bases between the germline ends. CDR1 is SGHRS and CDR2 is YFSETQ in the germline V gene. CDR3 amino acids: CASSSGNGRTDTQYF. CDR3 nucleotides: TGCGCCAGCAGTTCGGGAAACGGAAGAACAGATACGCAGTATTTT. Complete variable domain (other parts from reference TRBV5-1 and TRBJ2-3): KAGVTQTPRYLIKTRGQQVTLSCSPISGHRSVSWYQQTPGQGLQFLFEYFSETQRNKGNFPGRFSGRQFSNSRSEMNVSTLELGDSALYLCASSSGNGRTDTQYFGPGTRLTVL.

This rearrangement joins TRBV11-2 to TRBJ2-2; possible D gene TRBD2, 6 bases. CDR3 length: 17 residues. Trimming pared 4 bases from V and 2 bases from J, leaving 17 bases between. Germline CDR1 and CDR2: SGHAT and FQNNGV. The CDR3, as DNA: TGTGCCAGCAGCTCGTCCGGGGGAGCAGCCAACACCGGGGAGCTGTTTTTT. Translating it yields CASSSSGGAANTGELFF.

CDR3 nucleotide sequence: TGCGCCAGCAGTCTCGGGGGAACAAGCGGATATTACAATGAGCAGTTCTTC. Protein sequence: CASSLGGTSGYYNEQFF. This chain uses TRBV5-1 with TRBJ2-1, with D possibly TRBD2 on 6 matching bases. Trimming left V 5 bases short and J 4 bases short, with 22 bases between. Germline loops: CDR1 SGHRS, CDR2 YFSETQ. This CDR3 is built from 17 residues.

The chain has TRBV4-3 and TRBJ2-2, with TRBD1 identical over 9 bases. This CDR3 is built from 16 residues. The ends lost 0 bases at V and 5 bases at J; junction bases unmatched: 4. Germline lookup yields CDR1 LGHNA and CDR2 YSLEER. CDR3 nucleotides: TGCGCCAGCAGCCAAGATCCGGGGACAGGGACCGGGGAGCTGTTTTTT. It yields the protein CASSQDPGTGTGELFF.

The chain joins TRBV19 to TRBJ1-5; 7 bases line up with TRBD1. CDR1 LNHDA and CDR2 SQIVND come from the germline V gene (reference sequence). Trimming cost V 3 bases and J 5 bases; bases outside gene matches: 7. The length of the CDR3 is 15 residues. This CDR3 reads CASSILDREDQPQHF. In DNA form, the CDR3 reads TGTGCCAGTAGTATCCTAGACAGGGAAGATCAGCCCCAGCATTTT.

The chain carries TRBV12-3 or TRBV12-4 and TRBJ1-1, with D unclear. CDR3 size: 13 residues. Trimming removed 0 bases from V and 5 bases from J, with 7 bases in between. CDR3 in amino acids: CASSLATGTEAFF. Here the CDR3 DNA reads TGTGCCAGCAGTTTAGCGACGGGGACTGAAGCTTTCTTT.

J is TRBJ2-1 and V is TRBV24-1; TRBD1 matches 9 bases. The junction had 7 bases not matched to a gene; V was cut back by 5 bases and J by 3 bases. This CDR3 comprises 16 residues. CDR1 is KGHDR and CDR2 is SFDVKD in the germline V gene. DNA of the CDR3: TGTGCCACCAGTGGCCAGGGACAGGGTGTCTACAATGAGCAGTTCTTC. Its translation: CATSGQGQGVYNEQFF.

The chain recombines TRBV4-3 with TRBJ2-1; D is perhaps TRBD1 (6 bases). The CDR3 runs 15 residues. With 1 base removed from V and 4 bases from J, the gap between germline ends came to 11 bases. CDR1 LGHNA and CDR2 YSLEER come from the germline V gene. The CDR3 DNA follows: TGCGCCAGCAGCCAAGCCGGGACACTTTACAATGAGCAGTTCTTC. Translated: CASSQAGTLYNEQFF.

The count of this clone is one. The chain employs TRBV6-5 and TRBJ2-3; D call uncertain. Germline loops: CDR1 MNHEY, CDR2 SVGAGI. CDR3 length equals 13 residues. Trimming pared 4 bases from V and 1 base from J, leaving 6 bases between. The CDR3, as DNA: TGTGCCAGCAGTTTTCCGGGCACAGATACGCAGTATTTT. Its translation is CASSFPGTDTQYF.

This clone was picked up one time. The chain links TRBV6-6 to TRBJ2-2, with a possible D match to TRBD2 (5 bases). V was trimmed by 8 bases and J by 2 bases, leaving 12 bases between them. This CDR3 is built from 14 residues. The germline V gene encodes CDR1 MNHNY and CDR2 SVGAGI (reference sequence). In DNA, the CDR3 is TGTGCCAGCGCCCTCGGGGTTAACACCGGGGAGCTGTTTTTT. It specifies CASALGVNTGELFF.

This chain uses TRBV4-1 with TRBJ2-5; D remains ambiguous. V gave up 6 bases and J gave up 3 bases, with 14 bases separating them. CDR3 length: 14 amino acids. The V gene's germline CDR1 is MGHRA and CDR2 YSYEKL. CDR3 amino acids: CASRRSIAEETQYF. CDR3 nucleotides: TGCGCCAGCAGGAGAAGCATAGCCGAAGAGACCCAGTACTTC.

The chain links TRBV2 to TRBJ1-3; D perhaps matches TRBD1 (5 bases). With 8 bases removed from V and 4 bases from J, the gap between germline ends came to 21 bases. The CDR3 is 16 residues long. Germline assignment: CDR1 SNHLY and CDR2 FYNNEI. The CDR3 protein is CASYPLGLGSGNTIYF. CDR3 sequence (DNA): TGTGCCAGCTATCCCTTGGGACTAGGCTCCGGAAACACCATATATTTT.

CDR3 residues: CASSPSRASGSQETQYF. CDR3 DNA sequence: TGTGCCAGCAGCCCAAGTCGGGCTAGCGGGAGCCAAGAGACCCAGTACTTC. V gene TRBV7-8 combines with J gene TRBJ2-5, with 10 nucleotides matching TRBD2. This CDR3 spans 17 amino acids. V shed 5 bases and J 1 base; nucleotides not matched to a gene: 10. Germline V gene lookup returns CDR1 SGHVS and CDR2 FQNEAQ.

The chain uses TRBV7-2 and TRBJ1-6; D is unclear. Germline CDR1 is SGHTA and CDR2 is FQGNSA. The V end was cut by 4 bases, the J end by 6 bases, with 16 bases between. This CDR3 contains 16 residues. The CDR3 region is CASSSFGGSPNSPLHF. The CDR3 nucleotides are TGTGCCAGCAGCTCCTTTGGAGGCAGTCCTAATTCACCCCTCCACTTT.

This chain joins TRBV9 and TRBJ2-3; 8 nucleotides agree with TRBD2. J lost 3 bases, V lost 0 bases, and 9 bases had no gene match. This CDR3 has 17 amino acids. CDR1 and CDR2 (germline): SGDLS, YYNGEE. CDR3 sequence (DNA): TGTGCCAGCAGCGTAGGGGGGCGAGGACTAGCAACAGATACGCAGTATTTT. This translates into CASSVGGRGLATDTQYF.

As DNA, the CDR3 is TGTGCCAGCAGTTTACAGCCCGGGACTCGCGGCTACACCTTC. Amino acids: CASSLQPGTRGYTF. The chain couples TRBV27 to TRBJ1-2, with D possibly matching TRBD1 (5 bases). Trimming left V 2 bases short and J 8 bases short, with 15 bases between. The CDR3 has 14 residues. Germline loops: CDR1 MNHEY, CDR2 SMNVEV (reference sequence).

This chain uses TRBV29-1 with TRBJ1-2; D is unresolved. Trimming removed 0 bases at V and 3 bases at J, with 20 bases between. The germline gives CDR1 SQVTM, CDR2 ANQGSEA. This CDR3 is built from 17 residues. The CDR3 region is CSVEDGGRSLADYGYTF. The CDR3 bases are TGCAGCGTTGAAGATGGCGGTCGGAGTTTAGCGGACTATGGCTACACCTTC.

In its sample, this clone was seen once. J is TRBJ2-7 and V is TRBV6-2 or TRBV6-3; D uncertain. The CDR3 runs to 14 residues. Trimming shortened V by 0 bases and J by 0 bases, and 6 bases separated the two germline ends. CDR1 is MNHEY and CDR2 is SVGEGT in the germline V gene. The CDR3 DNA reads TGTGCCAGCAGTTACTCGGGCCACTCCTACGAGCAGTACGTC. Its translation: CASSYSGHSYEQYV.

The V and J genes are TRBV28 and TRBJ2-3; D is undetermined. The CDR3 covers 13 residues. Trimming shortened V by 6 bases and J by 0 bases, and 7 bases separated the two germline ends. From germline, CDR1 is MDHEN and CDR2 SYDVKM. The CDR3 sequence is CASSGYSTDTQYF. Here the CDR3 DNA reads TGTGCCAGCAGCGGTTATAGCACAGATACGCAGTATTTT.

This sequence joins TRBV7-2 and TRBJ1-2; 9 bases align to TRBD1. The V segment lost 5 bases and the J segment 6 bases; nucleotides outside the gene matches: 10. This CDR3 region has 15 residues. Germline lookup yields CDR1 SGHTA and CDR2 FQGNSA. The CDR3 nucleotides read TGTGCCAGCAGCCCAGTCGGGACAGGGAAAAATGGCTACACCTTC. It codes for CASSPVGTGKNGYTF.

CDR3 nucleotides: TGTGCCAGCAGCTTCCGGACAGGGGATAATTCACCCCTCCACTTT. As protein: CASSFRTGDNSPLHF. The chain carries TRBV5-4 and TRBJ1-6; 9 nucleotides match TRBD1. The V gene end was trimmed by 2 bases and the J gene end by 5 bases; junction bases not matched to a gene: 2. Germline CDR1 reads SGHNT; CDR2 reads YYREEE (reference sequence). The CDR3 is made up of 15 amino acids. The full variable domain, rest sourced from reference TRBV5-4 and TRBJ1-6, is ETGVTQSPTHLIKTRGQQVTLRCSSQSGHNTVSWYQQALGQGPQFIFQYYREEENGRGNFPPRFSGLQFPNYSSELNVNALELDDSALYLCASSFRTGDNSPLHFGNGTRLTVT.

The gene calls are TRBV18 and TRBJ1-2; a possible D gene is TRBD1 (6 bases). Trimming stripped 6 bases from V and 0 bases from J, with 17 bases between. The CDR3 runs to 16 residues. Germline V lookup: CDR1 KGHSH, CDR2 LQKENI. The CDR3 region has the DNA TGTGCCAGCTCTCCCCGGGGGGGCTCGGCTAACTATGGCTACACCTTC. It yields the protein CASSPRGGSANYGYTF.

The V and J genes are TRBV5-1 and TRBJ1-1, with 7 positions matching TRBD1. The V gene end was trimmed by 4 bases and the J gene end by 2 bases; junction bases not matched to a gene: 5. Germline V lookup: CDR1 SGHRS, CDR2 YFSETQ. The CDR3 is 14 residues long. CDR3 sequence: CASSRDSLNTEAFF. Written as DNA, the CDR3 is TGCGCCAGCAGCCGGGACAGCCTAAACACTGAAGCTTTCTTT.